The T cell receptor (beta chain) under discussion was sequenced for a study of T cell responses to AZD1222 COVID-19 vaccine. Findings and limits, study-wide: Spike was spanned by vaccine-associated CD4 TCRs, with dominance at 160-218 and 743-854. White British ancestry dominated among donors, who included more females, and clonal diversity was possibly underestimated.

Libraries were prepared by immunoSEQ multiplex PCR; TCRdb keeps only in-frame clonotypes and omits some of them. The sample holds 90,000 to 95,000 clones, approximately 91% seen once. On this clone itself: The target antigen is unknown.

Per the germline V gene, CDR1 is LGHDT and CDR2 is YNNKEL (reference sequence). The CDR3 is made up of 17 amino acids. Trimming removed 3 bases from V and 4 bases from J; junction bases left unmatched: 12. V and J are TRBV3-1 (or the pseudogene TRBV3-2) and TRBJ2-3, with 8 bases aligning to TRBD2. The source is an adult in good health. Sequenced here: peripheral blood, sampled on day 0 of AZD1222 vaccination. The CDR3 DNA is TGTGCCAGCAGCCAGAATTACCGGGGGGGCCTGGCAGATACGCAGTATTTT. It codes for CASSQNYRGGLADTQYF.